The text below deals with one T cell receptor (beta chain). Time point: pre-sensitization, week 0. The sample's treatment: therapeutic diphenylcyclopropenone sensitization with weekly scalp DPC. These data are taken from a study of human T cells and chemical hapten exposure. V dropped 2 bases and J dropped 4 bases, with 21 bases sitting between them. There are 18 residues in the CDR3. The germline V gene has CDR1 MGHDK and CDR2 SYGVNS. TCRdb called the RACE reads again in MiXCR, with one record for every CDR3 protein. Of 250,000 or so distinct CDR3 sequences listed, 7.5% to 8% are singletons. This clonotype was obtained from a man younger than 30 with alopecia areata. Some clones in this sample may be carry-over from other donors' samples. Sequences were derived from whole blood, sampled in connection with sensitization to the hapten diphenylcyclopropenone (DPC). V is TRBV25-1 and J is TRBJ2-1, with D perhaps matching TRBD2 (6 bases). The CDR3 is CASSEQELWDWKYNEQFF. CDR3 DNA sequence: TGTGCCAGCAGTGAACAGGAACTTTGGGACTGGAAGTACAATGAGCAGTTCTTC.